The rows below give T cell receptor beta chains drawn from one sample of a study of blood T cell repertoires in COVID-19. Clones were read by immunoSEQ multiplex PCR, and TCRdb kept only the in-frame ones, dropping some. The sample has about 360,000 clones, 81% seen once. The sample taken for sequencing was peripheral blood. All receptors derive from a human donor with acute or convalescent COVID-19. The donor label of this sample is uncertain. Both conserved end residues are part of each CDR3. Each record gives: D gene, V gene, J gene, clone size, CDR3 protein, CDR3 DNA. A D gene is named only where the DNA matches it firmly. The size field is filled for only some rows; it gives once, few, many or a size class.

>NA|TRBV12-3/TRBV12-4|TRBJ1-3|NA
CASRQSSGNTIYF
TGTGCCAGCAGACAGAGCTCTGGAAACACCATATATTTT
>NA|TRBV7-9|TRBJ1-1|NA
CASSRSTEAFF
TGTGCCAGCAGCCGCAGCACTGAAGCTTTCTTT
>TRBD2|TRBV14|TRBJ2-7|NA
CASSRPGLVQYF
TGTGCCAGCAGCCGACCGGGACTAGTTCAGTACTTC
>NA|TRBV7-9|TRBJ1-5|NA
CASSHTGTNQPQHF
TGTGCCAGCAGCCATACAGGGACCAATCAGCCCCAGCATTTT
>TRBD2|TRBV10-2|TRBJ2-3|NA
CASKAGGVTDTQYF
TGCGCCAGCAAAGCGGGGGGGGTCACAGATACGCAGTATTTT
>NA|TRBV9|TRBJ1-6|few
CASSVSQGRNSPLHF
TGTGCCAGCAGCGTGTCCCAGGGGCGTAATTCACCCCTCCACTTT
>NA|TRBV2|TRBJ1-4|NA
CASRKGTTNEKLFF
TGTGCCTCCCGGAAGGGGACAACTAATGAAAAACTGTTTTTT
>NA|TRBV12-2|TRBJ1-2|NA
CASRLAPVVSSGRAYGYTF
TGTGCAAGTCGCTTAGCGCCAGTTGTGTCGTCAGGCCGAGCTTATGGCTACACCTTC
>NA|TRBV7-8|TRBJ1-1|NA
CASSTRIRREAFF
TGTGCCAGCAGCACTAGGATCCGGAGGGAAGCTTTCTTT
>NA|TRBV12-5|TRBJ2-1|NA
CASGLGTRLNEQFF
TGTGCTAGTGGTTTGGGGACTCGCCTCAATGAGCAGTTCTTC
>TRBD1|TRBV6-4|TRBJ1-5|NA
CASKDFRTGPNQPQHF
TGTGCCAGCAAGGATTTCAGGACAGGGCCAAATCAGCCCCAGCATTTT
>NA|TRBV2|TRBJ2-5|once
CASSRYLPQETQYF
TGTGCCAGCAGCCGCTACCTACCCCAAGAGACCCAGTACTTC
>TRBD1|TRBV18|TRBJ1-2|NA
CASSEQGEANYGYTF
TGTGCCAGCTCGGAACAGGGGGAGGCTAACTATGGCTACACCTTC
>NA|TRBV15|TRBJ2-2|NA
CATSLRQTPNTGELFF
TGTGCCACCAGCCTCCGACAGACACCGAACACCGGGGAGCTGTTTTTT
>NA|TRBV12-5|TRBJ2-3|NA
CASGLPPLSVDTQYF
TGTGCTAGTGGTTTGCCCCCCCTTAGCGTAGATACGCAGTATTTT
>NA|TRBV5-6|TRBJ1-4|NA
CASSIVDRREKLFF
TGTGCCAGCAGTATAGTAGATCGGCGGGAAAAACTGTTTTTT